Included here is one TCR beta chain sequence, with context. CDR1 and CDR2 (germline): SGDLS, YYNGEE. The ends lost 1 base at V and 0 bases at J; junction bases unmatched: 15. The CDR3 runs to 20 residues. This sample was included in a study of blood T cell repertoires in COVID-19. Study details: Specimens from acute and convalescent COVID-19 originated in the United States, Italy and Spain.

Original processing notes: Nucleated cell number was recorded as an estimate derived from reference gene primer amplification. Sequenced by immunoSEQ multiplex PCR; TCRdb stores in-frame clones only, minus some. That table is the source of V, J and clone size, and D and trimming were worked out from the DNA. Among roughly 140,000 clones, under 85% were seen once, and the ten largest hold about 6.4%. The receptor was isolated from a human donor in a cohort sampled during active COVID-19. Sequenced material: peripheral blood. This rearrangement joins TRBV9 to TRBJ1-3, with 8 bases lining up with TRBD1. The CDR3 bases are TGTGCCAGCAGCGTACAAGCTCTTACCGGACAGGGAACCTCTGGAAACACCATATATTTT. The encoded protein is CASSVQALTGQGTSGNTIYF.